Below, 21 T cell receptor beta chains from the same sample are listed, as sequenced in a study of shared clonotypes between healthy human individuals. Method: immunoSEQ multiplex PCR; TCRdb's copy keeps in-frame clones and lacks some. The table includes hundreds of thousands of clones, 95% to 96% detected once. Naive CD8 cells, CD45RO-negative and positively selected for CCR7, excluded terminally differentiated effector memory CD45RA+ cells. Sequenced input: naive CD8+ T cells sorted from blood. All receptors derive from a woman aged 25 to 39 in good health.

The CDR3 reads CASSQVYSGVHEQYF. CDR3 DNA sequence: TGCGCCAGCAGCCAAGTTTATTCTGGGGTCCACGAGCAGTACTTC. The chain carries TRBV4-1 and TRBJ2-7; D is ambiguous. This CDR3 is built from 15 residues. CDR1 is MGHRA, CDR2 YSYEKL, per germline. With 1 base removed from V and 5 bases from J, the gap between germline ends came to 15 bases.

The rearrangement links TRBV2 to TRBJ1-2, with 10 bases aligning to TRBD1. The CDR3 spans 19 residues. Germline V lookup: CDR1 SNHLY, CDR2 FYNNEI. Unmatched junction bases numbered 17, after V lost 3 bases and J lost 4 bases. The CDR3 bases are TGTGCCAGCAGTGAGGACCCGACAGGGGGCCTTCTCATTTTCTATGGCTACACCTTC. This encodes CASSEDPTGGLLIFYGYTF.

This chain links TRBV5-4 with TRBJ1-3; the match to TRBD1 covers 7 bases. V dropped 4 bases and J dropped 4; count of bases not matched to a gene: 5. The CDR3 is 14 amino acids. Germline values: CDR1 SGHNT, CDR2 YYREEE (reference sequence). The CDR3 region is CASSITGDGNTIYF. CDR3 DNA sequence: TGTGCCAGCAGCATTACAGGGGACGGAAACACCATATATTTT.

The J gene is TRBJ2-1, the V gene TRBV6-5, with D perhaps TRBD2 (6 bases). Trimming shortened V by 6 bases and J by 4 bases, and 16 bases separated the two germline ends. CDR1 is MNHEY and CDR2 is SVGAGI in the germline V gene. The CDR3 totals 15 residues. CDR3 DNA: TGTGCCAGCAGCCCCATGAGCGGGCCTTACAATGAGCAGTTCTTC. This sequence encodes CASSPMSGPYNEQFF.

The chain carries TRBV18 and TRBJ2-5, with TRBD1 as a possible D gene (6 bases). Germline V gives CDR1 KGHSH, CDR2 LQKENI. Trimming cost V 4 bases and J 7 bases, with 10 bases left between them. This CDR3 is built from 12 residues. The CDR3 nucleotides read TGTGCCAGCTCACACAGGGTAGGGACCCAGTACTTC. Protein sequence: CASSHRVGTQYF.

For the CDR3, the DNA is TGTGCCAGCAGTTATGGCCGGGGTATAGGTTACGAGCAGTACTTC. It specifies CASSYGRGIGYEQYF. The V call is TRBV6-5, the J call TRBJ2-7; tentative D call: TRBD2 (5 bases). The CDR3 runs to 15 residues. The germline gives CDR1 MNHEY, CDR2 SVGAGI. Trimming left V 3 bases short and J 4 bases short, with 16 bases between.

The chain is built from TRBV25-1 and TRBJ1-5; D unclear. The V and J ends lost 6 bases and 0 bases respectively, with 6 bases between them. The length of the CDR3 is 13 residues. Germline CDR1 and CDR2: MGHDK and SYGVNS. CDR3 sequence (DNA): TGTGCCAGCAGATCAAATAGCAATCAGCCCCAGCATTTT. It translates to CASRSNSNQPQHF.

The chain combines TRBV29-1 with TRBJ2-7, with D perhaps given as TRBD1 or TRBD2 (6 bases each). Germline CDR1 is SQVTM and CDR2 is ANQGSEA. Between the trimmed V and J ends, which lost 7 bases and 4 bases, there was a span of 11 bases. The CDR3 has 11 residues. In nucleotides, the CDR3 is TGCAGCGCTGAGGGGGGTTACGAGCAGTACTTC. Its translation: CSAEGGYEQYF.

This clone is a singleton in its sample. The V gene is TRBV19, the J gene TRBJ2-3, with 10 bases that match TRBD2. Germline V gene sequence: CDR1 LNHDA, CDR2 SQIVND (reference sequence). Trimming removed 9 bases from V and 3 bases from J; junction bases left unmatched: 9. The CDR3 is made up of 15 amino acids. DNA for the CDR3: TGTGCCAGCCAACCTAGCGGGAGCCTTACAGATACGCAGTATTTT. This sequence encodes CASQPSGSLTDTQYF.

The chain recombines TRBV6-5 with TRBJ2-2, with a possible D match to TRBD2 (6 bases). Looked up from germline, CDR1 is MNHEY and CDR2 is SVGAGI. The CDR3 consists of 15 residues. The germline V and J ends were trimmed by 0 bases and 7 bases, with 12 bases remaining between them. The CDR3 bases are TGTGCCAGCAGTTACTCGGGGGGAGCGGGCGGGGAGCTGTTTTTT. It encodes CASSYSGGAGGELFF.

This chain links TRBV9 with TRBJ1-2, with a tentative D call TRBD1 (6 bases). The CDR3 has 13 residues. Germline V CDR1 and CDR2: SGDLS, YYNGEE. Trimming left V 0 bases short and J 7 bases short, with 10 bases between. CDR3 DNA: TGTGCCAGCAGCGTAGGGGGGCTTGGTGGCTACACCTTC. Amino acid sequence: CASSVGGLGGYTF.

This chain connects TRBV13 to TRBJ2-7; no clear D gene. Germline lookup yields CDR1 PRHDT and CDR2 FYEKMQ (reference sequence). The CDR3 is made up of 15 amino acids. The V end lost 0 bases, the J end lost 5 bases, and 14 bases lay between the germline ends. The DNA of the CDR3 is TGTGCCAGCAGCTTAGGGGGATTCCGTGTCGACGAGCAGTACTTC. Encoded protein: CASSLGGFRVDEQYF.

This clone was recorded once. The chain carries TRBV14 and TRBJ2-7; a possible D gene is TRBD2 (6 bases). The CDR3 totals 13 residues. Germline V gives CDR1 SGHDN, CDR2 FVKESK. V was cut by 4 bases and J by 3 bases, with 10 bases left in between. DNA for the CDR3: TGTGCCAGCAGCCCCGCCGGGGGCTACGAGCAGTACTTC. Its protein product is CASSPAGGYEQYF. Drawing the rest from reference TRBV14 and TRBJ2-7, the complete variable domain is EAGVTQFPSHSVIEKGQTVTLRCDPISGHDNLYWYRRVMGKEIKFLLHFVKESKQDESGMPNNRFLAERTGGTYSTLKVQPAELEDSGVYFCASSPAGGYEQYFGPGTRLTVT.

V gene TRBV5-1 combines with J gene TRBJ1-4; 9 nucleotides match TRBD1. Looked up from germline, CDR1 is SGHRS and CDR2 is YFSETQ. J was trimmed by 8 bases and V by 6 bases; bases with no gene match: 14. This CDR3 is built from 16 residues. The CDR3 spells CASKRYRGQGHEKLFF. The CDR3 DNA follows: TGCGCCAGCAAACGGTACCGGGGACAGGGCCACGAAAAACTGTTTTTT.

V is TRBV7-6 and J is TRBJ2-1; D gene uncertain. Trimming took off 0 bases at V and 10 bases at J, with 10 bases between the two ends. Germline V gives CDR1 SGHVS, CDR2 FNYEAQ. This CDR3 has 13 amino acids. CDR3 DNA sequence: TGTGCCAGCAGCTTAGCGCTTGGCGGCGAGCAGTTCTTC. Amino acids: CASSLALGGEQFF. Full variable domain (rest looked up from reference TRBV7-6 and TRBJ2-1): GAGVSQSPRYKVTKRGQDVALRCDPISGHVSLYWYRQALGQGPEFLTYFNYEAQQDKSGLPNDRFSAERPEGSISTLTIQRTEQRDSAMYRCASSLALGGEQFFGPGTRLTVL.

This clone has only one observation. The chain is built from TRBV27 and TRBJ1-3; possibly TRBD1 for D (6 bases). With 5 bases removed from V and 0 bases from J, the gap between germline ends came to 14 bases. The CDR3 is 16 residues long. The germline V gene encodes CDR1 MNHEY and CDR2 SMNVEV (reference sequence). The CDR3 spells CASSDRSPVSGNTIYF. CDR3 in DNA: TGTGCCAGCAGTGACAGGTCCCCCGTCTCTGGAAACACCATATATTTT.

In regard to this clone: At the DNA level, this CDR3 is encoded by other sequences in the same sample as well. The chain couples TRBV28 to TRBJ2-7; 10 positions agree with TRBD1. Trimming cost V 2 bases and J 2 bases; bases outside gene matches: 0. Germline V gene lookup returns CDR1 MDHEN and CDR2 SYDVKM. The CDR3 runs 14 residues. CDR3 nucleotide sequence: TGTGCCAGCAGTTTAGGGACAGGGGCCTACGAGCAGTACTTC. This sequence encodes CASSLGTGAYEQYF.

The chain employs TRBV6-5 and TRBJ2-1, with TRBD2 matching 8 bases. With V trimmed by 5 bases and J by 4 bases, 7 bases remained unmatched. CDR3 length: 15 amino acids. CDR1 is MNHEY, CDR2 SVGAGI, per germline. DNA of the CDR3: TGTGCCAGCAGTCCCTTAGCGGGGTTTTACAATGAGCAGTTCTTC. It is translated as CASSPLAGFYNEQFF.

This chain uses TRBV28 with TRBJ1-4; 7 bases are shared with TRBD1. CDR3 length: 15 amino acids. CDR1 and CDR2 (germline): MDHEN, SYDVKM. Trimming cost V 5 bases and J 8 bases; bases outside gene matches: 11. The CDR3 protein is CASSHQGGVGEKLFF. For the CDR3, the DNA is TGTGCCAGCAGTCACCAGGGGGGCGTAGGGGAAAAACTGTTTTTT.

This clone occurred once. The gene calls are TRBV7-8 and TRBJ2-7, with TRBD2 matching over 12 bases. The CDR3 has 18 residues. Unmatched junction bases numbered 7, after V lost 1 base and J lost 0 bases. Germline lookup yields CDR1 SGHVS and CDR2 FQNEAQ. In nucleotides, the CDR3 is TGTGCCAGCAGCTTAGAACTAGCGGGAGGATCTAACTCCTACGAGCAGTACTTC. This translates into CASSLELAGGSNSYEQYF.

With regard to this clone: The sample has other DNA sequences that encode this CDR3 too. The chain has TRBV6-6 and TRBJ1-1; D not resolved. From germline, CDR1 is MNHNY and CDR2 SVGAGI (reference sequence). With 3 bases removed from V and 1 base from J, the gap between germline ends came to 6 bases. The CDR3 runs to 13 residues. DNA for the CDR3: TGTGCCAGCAGTTATGCGGGGAACACTGAAGCTTTCTTT. Amino acid sequence: CASSYAGNTEAFF.